The following is a T cell receptor (beta chain) sequence with its context. The method was immunoSEQ multiplex PCR; TCRdb's version includes in-frame clones alone and lacks a portion of them. Of 250,000 to 400,000 clones in the sample, about 90% were seen once. CDR3 length equals 15 residues. Losses at the gene ends were 4 bases for V and 5 bases for J; bases not matched to a gene: 8. The germline V gene has CDR1 KGHDR and CDR2 SFDVKD. The data stem from a study of blood T cell repertoires in COVID-19. Two negative PCRs, clearance, or symptom resolution were required of recovered Cohort 3 donors. This receptor was identified in a woman aged 25 to 39 who had recovered from COVID-19. The V gene is TRBV24-1, the J gene TRBJ1-1, with TRBD1 matching over 8 bases. The sample comprised PBMCs or T cells enriched from blood (not recorded which). The CDR3 protein is CATSETGGPDTEAFF. Here the CDR3 DNA reads TGTGCCACCAGTGAAACAGGGGGTCCCGATACTGAAGCTTTCTTT.